The 26 T cell receptor beta chains below come from one sample, sequenced in a study of regulatory T cells in long-lasting Graves disease. The time point is: persistent/refractory GD, antithyroid drugs over 5 years with positive TRAb. The TCR library used RNA extracted from PBMCs. Relying on iRepertoire HTBI primers and Arm-PCR of CDR3 regions, the team built TCR beta libraries. In TCRdb, the multiplex PCR reads were re-called with MiXCR into one record per CDR3 protein. There are 300,000 to 500,000 distinct CDR3 sequences in the sample; more than 20% occur only once, and 20% to 25% lies in the top ten. The specimen comprised peripheral blood mononuclear cells (PBMCs), sampled when the disease was refractory, from a patient treated with antithyroid drugs. The receptors derive from a female donor with Graves disease.

The V and J genes are TRBV28 and TRBJ1-1, with D unresolved. CDR3 length equals 13 residues. V gave up 11 bases and J gave up 0 bases, with 13 bases separating them. CDR1 and CDR2 from the germline V gene are MDHEN and SYDVKM. As DNA, the CDR3 is TGTGCCGGTACAGACAACATGAACACTGAAGCTTTCTTT. This sequence encodes CAGTDNMNTEAFF.

CDR3 sequence reads: CASSYPLSTRLAGIQETQYF. DNA for the CDR3: TGTGCCAGCAGTTACCCGCTATCAACTAGACTAGCGGGTATCCAAGAGACCCAGTACTTC. J is TRBJ2-5 and V is TRBV6-9; 10 nucleotides align to TRBD2. Germline CDR1 is MNHGY and CDR2 is SVAAGI. The CDR3 is 20 residues long. V shed 3 bases, J shed 1 base, and the junction held 17 bases outside the gene matches.

In its sample, this clonotype was seen many times. The chain combines TRBV15 with TRBJ1-4, with a weak D call TRBD1 (5 bases). V lost 0 bases, J lost 0 bases, and 23 bases lay in between. The CDR3 spans 21 residues. Germline loops: CDR1 LNHNV, CDR2 YYDKDF (reference sequence). The CDR3 DNA is TGTGCCACCAGCAGAGAATATCCCCCGACAGCTACCGTTGCAACTAATGAAAAACTGTTTTTT. This codes for CATSREYPPTATVATNEKLFF.

The rearrangement links TRBV19 to TRBJ2-7; maybe TRBD2 (6 bases). The ends were cut back, 3 bases at V and 2 bases at J, with 14 bases in the middle. The germline gives CDR1 LNHDA, CDR2 SQIVND (reference sequence). The CDR3 is 15 amino acids. The CDR3 DNA reads TGTGCCAGTAGTATGAGCCTAGCGTCTACCTACGAGCAGTACTTC. It yields the protein CASSMSLASTYEQYF. Variable domain in full (rest from reference TRBV19 and TRBJ2-7): DGGITQSPKYLFRKEGQNVTLSCEQNLNHDAMYWYRQDPGQGLRLIYYSQIVNDFQKGDIAEGYSVSREKKESFPLTVTSAQKNPTAFYLCASSMSLASTYEQYFGPGTRLTVT.

Ten or more counts support this clonotype. The rearrangement links TRBV20-1 to TRBJ2-5, with TRBD2 matching 9 bases. The J segment lost 5 bases and the V segment lost 0 bases, leaving 10 bases of the junction unmatched. Germline CDR1 DFQATT, CDR2 SNEGSKA (reference sequence). The CDR3 loop spans 16 amino acids. The chain's CDR3 is CSARDLSSGSVETQYF. The CDR3 coding sequence is TGCAGTGCTAGAGATCTCAGTAGCGGGAGTGTTGAGACCCAGTACTTC.

This chain uses TRBV29-1 with TRBJ2-7; D is unclear. The germline V and J ends were trimmed by 3 bases and 0 bases, with 9 bases remaining between them. The CDR3 length is 13 residues. The germline V gene encodes CDR1 SQVTM and CDR2 ANQGSEA. The CDR3 sequence is CSVEVADSYEQYF. For the CDR3, the DNA is TGCAGCGTTGAGGTGGCGGACTCCTACGAGCAGTACTTC.

This clonotype came up many times. This rearrangement joins TRBV30 to TRBJ2-5, with D uncertain. The CDR3 loop spans 11 amino acids. V shed 3 bases and J shed 5 bases, with 7 bases lying between them. Germline-derived CDR1 and CDR2 are GTSNPN and SVGIG (reference sequence). The CDR3 coding sequence is TGTGCCTGGAGGTCTGGGGAGACCCAGTACTTC. It yields the protein CAWRSGETQYF.

In its sample, this clonotype was seen many times. The chain links TRBV7-2 to TRBJ2-7, with D possibly being TRBD2 (6 bases). V was clipped by 2 bases and J by 0 bases, with 11 bases between them. CDR1 and CDR2 (germline): SGHTA, FQGNSA. The CDR3 sequence is 15 residues long. CDR3: CASSLLAGSSYEQYF. CDR3 DNA sequence: TGTGCCAGCAGCTTACTGGCCGGGAGCTCCTACGAGCAGTACTTC.

This chain links TRBV20-1 with TRBJ2-5, with D perhaps TRBD1 (6 bases). Germline assignment: CDR1 DFQATT and CDR2 SNEGSKA (reference sequence). The germline V and J ends were trimmed by 4 bases and 5 bases, with 20 bases remaining between them. The CDR3 runs 15 residues. For the CDR3, the DNA is TGCAGTGCTAAAAGCGTACAGGGAAGGGGTGAGACCCAGTACTTC. This codes for CSAKSVQGRGETQYF.

This clonotype was counted ten times or more. The chain has TRBV11-2 and TRBJ2-6; no clear D. Germline V gene sequence: CDR1 SGHAT, CDR2 FQNNGV. The CDR3 consists of 14 residues. The V gene lost 8 bases and the J gene lost 0 bases, with 8 bases spanning the gap. The CDR3 here is CASGRSSGANVLTF. The CDR3 nucleotides are TGTGCCAGCGGACGGAGCTCTGGGGCCAACGTCCTGACTTTC.

A few counts support this clonotype. The CDR3 DNA sequence: TGCAGTACTCGAGGGGGGCTGAGGGGCTTCGACACCGGGGAGCTGTTTTTT. This codes for CSTRGGLRGFDTGELFF. The chain links TRBV20-1 to TRBJ2-2; possibly TRBD1 or TRBD2 for D (6 bases each). V dropped 8 bases and J dropped 3 bases, with 25 bases sitting between them. In germline, CDR1 is DFQATT, CDR2 SNEGSKA (reference sequence). The CDR3 loop spans 17 amino acids.

This clonotype has at least ten counts. The V gene is TRBV27, the J gene TRBJ1-1; D is perhaps TRBD1 (5 bases). The V end lost 0 bases, the J end lost 4 bases, and 12 bases lay between the germline ends. Germline CDR1 MNHEY, CDR2 SMNVEV (reference sequence). This CDR3 spans 15 amino acids. The chain's CDR3 is CASSLSGPVGTEAFF. The CDR3 coding sequence is TGTGCCAGCAGTTTATCGGGACCCGTTGGCACTGAAGCTTTCTTT.

The sample holds many counts of this clonotype. J is TRBJ1-2 and V is TRBV6-2 or TRBV6-3; D call uncertain. CDR1 and CDR2 (germline): MNHEY, SVGEGT. The CDR3 has 13 residues. The V gene lost 3 bases and the J gene lost 0 bases, with 5 bases spanning the gap. The chain's CDR3 is CASSYDTNYGYTF. DNA for the CDR3: TGTGCCAGCAGTTATGACACTAACTATGGCTACACCTTC.

This clonotype appeared many times. This sequence joins TRBV29-1 and TRBJ2-5, with 8 bases lining up with TRBD2. Trimming at V came to 6 bases and at J to 1 base, leaving 13 bases not matched to a gene. There are 16 residues in the CDR3. Germline CDR1 reads SQVTM; CDR2 reads ANQGSEA. CDR3 nucleotides: TGCAGCGTCGGTCGAGCGGGAGATCCAGGCCAAGAGACCCAGTACTTC. Translated, it gives CSVGRAGDPGQETQYF.

As for this clonotype: A much more abundant neighbour one base away suggests this may be a read error. This chain links TRBV28 with TRBJ1-4; D ambiguous. The CDR3 is 15 residues long. Germline V gives CDR1 MDHEN, CDR2 SYDVKM. CDR3 protein: CASSLEAAPNENLFF. CDR3 coding DNA: TGTGCCAGCAGTCTAGAGGCCGCACCAAATGAAAACCTGTTTTTT.

The gene calls are TRBV29-1 and TRBJ1-1; maybe TRBD1 (5 bases). This CDR3 comprises 14 residues. Trimming cost V 1 base and J 1 base, with 10 bases left between them. Germline loops: CDR1 SQVTM, CDR2 ANQGSEA. CDR3 nucleotide sequence: TGCAGCGTTGAAGGCGAGGGGACGAACACTGAAGCTTTCTTT. This encodes CSVEGEGTNTEAFF.

This clonotype occurred many times. The chain carries TRBV7-3 and TRBJ2-7; 10 bases are a match to TRBD1. This CDR3 contains 15 residues. J gave up 4 bases and V 5 bases, and 8 bases lay outside the gene matches. From germline, CDR1 is SGHTA and CDR2 FQGTGA. DNA of the CDR3: TGTGCCAGCAGCAACCTTAGGACAGGGGGGTACGAGCAGTACTTC. Encoded protein: CASSNLRTGGYEQYF.

CDR3 residues: CASSLGLAGNNEQFF. As DNA, the CDR3 is TGTGCCAGCAGCTTGGGACTAGCGGGAAACAATGAGCAGTTCTTC. The chain has TRBV11-2 and TRBJ2-1; 13 bases match TRBD2. CDR3 size: 15 residues. Trimming removed 3 bases from V and 5 bases from J; junction bases left unmatched: 1. CDR1 is SGHAT and CDR2 is FQNNGV in the germline V gene. The variable domain in full, completed from reference TRBV11-2 and TRBJ2-1, reads EAGVAQSPRYKIIEKRQSVAFWCNPISGHATLYWYQQILGQGPKLLIQFQNNGVVDDSQLPKDRFSAERLKGVDSTLKIQPAKLEDSAVYLCASSLGLAGNNEQFFGPGTRLTVL.

For this clonotype: A junction boundary mismatches the germline segment, possibly from a read error. The rearrangement joins TRBV2 to TRBJ1-1, with D uncertain. CDR3 length equals 15 residues. Germline CDR1 is SNHLY and CDR2 is FYNNEI. Written as DNA, the CDR3 is TGTGCCAGCAGTCAATCCCCGGGCTTTGCCACTGAAGCTCTCTTT. Encoded protein: CASSQSPGFATEALF.

This clonotype was seen repeatedly, ten times or more. The chain is built from TRBV11-2 and TRBJ2-7; the match to TRBD2 covers 10 bases. Germline-derived CDR1 and CDR2 are SGHAT and FQNNGV. This CDR3 has 16 residues. V lost 5 bases, J lost 0 bases, and 7 bases stayed unmatched. CDR3 sequence (DNA): TGTGCCAGCAGCGCACTAGCGGGGCTGAGCTCCTACGAGCAGTACTTC. It encodes CASSALAGLSSYEQYF.

The chain recombines TRBV6-1 with TRBJ1-5; D remains ambiguous. Trimming shortened V by 7 bases and J by 4 bases, and 17 bases separated the two germline ends. The CDR3 has 15 amino acids. Germline V gives CDR1 MNHNS, CDR2 SASEGT. Here the CDR3 reads CASTLRGMGNQPQHF. CDR3 DNA: TGTGCCAGCACCCTTCGGGGTATGGGAAATCAGCCCCAGCATTTT.

As regards this clonotype: A single base separates this from a much larger clone, so it may be a read error. The CDR3 ends on some other residue instead of the conserved phenylalanine or tryptophan, so this is likely a read error. This rearrangement joins TRBV10-3 to TRBJ2-5; 9 positions match TRBD2. CDR1 and CDR2 (germline): ENHRY, SYGVKD. This CDR3 contains 15 residues. V dropped 6 bases and J dropped 4; count of bases not matched to a gene: 9. CDR3 in DNA: TGTGCCATCAGAGGCGCGGGAGGGCCGTTAGAGACCCAGTACCTC. This codes for CAIRGAGGPLETQYL.

The genes are TRBV30 and TRBJ1-5; the D gene is possibly TRBD1 (6 bases). The germline V and J ends were trimmed by 1 base and 3 bases, with 13 bases remaining between them. The CDR3 consists of 15 residues. CDR1 and CDR2 (germline): GTSNPN, SVGIG (reference sequence). The CDR3 DNA sequence: TGTGCCTGGAGTGGGGGGCAACTTCTCAATCAGCCCCAGCATTTT. Amino acid sequence: CAWSGGQLLNQPQHF.

There are many counts of this clonotype. This chain links TRBV6-1 with TRBJ2-5; a weak D match, TRBD2 (6 bases). Germline assignment: CDR1 MNHNS and CDR2 SASEGT. Trimming took off 6 bases at V and 0 bases at J, with 20 bases between the two ends. The CDR3 is made up of 17 amino acids. CDR3 sequence (DNA): TGTGCCAGCAGCCCACAAGGCGGGGTCCTGTACCAAGAGACCCAGTACTTC. It translates to CASSPQGGVLYQETQYF.

The chain links TRBV28 to TRBJ1-4, with 8 bases aligning to TRBD1. Germline V gene data show CDR1 as MDHEN and CDR2 as SYDVKM. This CDR3 contains 15 residues. V lost 5 bases and J lost 6; bases outside the gene matches: 8. The CDR3 nucleotides are TGTGCCAGCAGTCCTCAACAGGGGGGGGATGAAAAACTGTTTTTT. Encoded protein: CASSPQQGGDEKLFF.

This clonotype was detected ten times or more. V is TRBV6-1 and J is TRBJ1-2; possible D gene TRBD1, 6 bases. V lost 5 bases and J 8 bases, leaving 15 bases between the germline ends. This CDR3 contains 13 residues. Per the germline V gene, CDR1 is MNHNS and CDR2 is SASEGT. Written as DNA, the CDR3 is TGTGCCAGCAGTCCTATGGACAGTCAAGGCTACACCTTC. This codes for CASSPMDSQGYTF.